This TCR beta chain was sequenced in a study of cytomegalovirus exposure and HLA in healthy donors. Study results and limitations: That first-cohort TCR clusters tended to co-occur in the 130 or so validation repertoires was found in a later analysis.

Libraries were prepared by immunoSEQ multiplex PCR; TCRdb keeps only in-frame clonotypes and omits some of them. In the table there are 150,000 to 200,000 clones, around 85% of which are singletons. The donors belonged to the roughly 110-subject validation cohort, separate from the roughly 650-subject first cohort. This CDR3 is built from 15 residues. Germline V gives CDR1 MGHRA, CDR2 YSYEKL. Trimming cost V 1 base and J 0 bases, with 7 bases left between them. A remark on this clone: Its antigen is not identified.

The sample taken for sequencing was PBMCs. The TCR originated in a man aged 18 to 29 in good health and CMV-seropositive. The genes are TRBV4-1 and TRBJ2-1; D is uncertain. The CDR3 reads CASSQVPGSYNEQFF. CDR3 DNA sequence: TGCGCCAGCAGCCAAGTTCCAGGCTCCTACAATGAGCAGTTCTTC.